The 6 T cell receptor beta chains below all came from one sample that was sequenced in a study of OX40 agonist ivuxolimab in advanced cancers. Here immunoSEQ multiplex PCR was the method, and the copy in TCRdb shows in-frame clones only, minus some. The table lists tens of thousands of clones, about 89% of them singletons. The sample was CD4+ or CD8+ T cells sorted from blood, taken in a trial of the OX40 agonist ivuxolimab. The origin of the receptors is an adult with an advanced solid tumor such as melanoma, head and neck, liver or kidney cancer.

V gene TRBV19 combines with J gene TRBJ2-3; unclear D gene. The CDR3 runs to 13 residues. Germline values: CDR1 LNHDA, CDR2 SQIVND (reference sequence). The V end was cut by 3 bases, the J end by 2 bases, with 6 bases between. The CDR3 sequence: CASSMSDTDTQYF. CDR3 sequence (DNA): TGTGCCAGTAGTATGTCAGACACAGATACGCAGTATTTT. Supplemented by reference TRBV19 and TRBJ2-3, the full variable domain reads DGGITQSPKYLFRKEGQNVTLSCEQNLNHDAMYWYRQDPGQGLRLIYYSQIVNDFQKGDIAEGYSVSREKKESFPLTVTSAQKNPTAFYLCASSMSDTDTQYFGPGTRLTVL.

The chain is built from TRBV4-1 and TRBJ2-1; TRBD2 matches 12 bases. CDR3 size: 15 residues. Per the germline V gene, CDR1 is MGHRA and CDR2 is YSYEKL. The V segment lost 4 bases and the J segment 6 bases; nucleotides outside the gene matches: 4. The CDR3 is CASSPPSGRANEQFF. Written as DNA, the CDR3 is TGCGCCAGCAGCCCCCCTAGCGGGAGGGCCAATGAGCAGTTCTTC.

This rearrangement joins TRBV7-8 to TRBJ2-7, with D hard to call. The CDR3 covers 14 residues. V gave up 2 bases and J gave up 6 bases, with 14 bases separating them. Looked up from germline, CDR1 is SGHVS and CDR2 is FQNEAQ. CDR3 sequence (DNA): TGTGCCAGCAGCTTAAGGTTCATTGAAGGCGAGCAGTACTTC. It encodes CASSLRFIEGEQYF.

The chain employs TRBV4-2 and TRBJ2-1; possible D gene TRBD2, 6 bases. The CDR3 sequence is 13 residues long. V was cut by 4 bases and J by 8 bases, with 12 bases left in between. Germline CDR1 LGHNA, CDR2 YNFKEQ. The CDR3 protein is CASSPQTGDEQFF. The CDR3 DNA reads TGTGCCAGCAGCCCCCAAACGGGGGATGAGCAGTTCTTC.

For the CDR3, the DNA is TGTGCCAGCACCCGACGGGGGATAGGAGGCTACACCTTC. Translated, it gives CASTRRGIGGYTF. V and J are TRBV5-6 and TRBJ1-2, with D perhaps matching TRBD1 (5 bases). The CDR3 loop spans 13 amino acids. Germline CDR1 and CDR2: SGHDT and YYEEEE. The germline V and J ends were trimmed by 6 bases and 8 bases, with 17 bases remaining between them.

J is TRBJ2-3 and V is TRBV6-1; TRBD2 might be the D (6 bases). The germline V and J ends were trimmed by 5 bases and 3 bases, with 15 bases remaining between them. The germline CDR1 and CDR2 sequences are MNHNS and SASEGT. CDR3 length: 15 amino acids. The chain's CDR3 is CASSLDWEATDTQYF. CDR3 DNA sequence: TGTGCCAGCAGTTTGGACTGGGAGGCGACAGATACGCAGTATTTT.